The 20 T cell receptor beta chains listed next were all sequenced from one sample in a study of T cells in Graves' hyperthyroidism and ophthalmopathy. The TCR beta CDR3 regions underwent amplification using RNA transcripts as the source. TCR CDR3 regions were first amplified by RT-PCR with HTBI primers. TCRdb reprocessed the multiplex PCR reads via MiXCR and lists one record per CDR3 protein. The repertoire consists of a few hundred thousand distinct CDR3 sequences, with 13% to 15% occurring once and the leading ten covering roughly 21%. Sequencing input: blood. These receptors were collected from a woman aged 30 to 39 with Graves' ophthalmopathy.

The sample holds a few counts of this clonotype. CDR3 sequence reads: CASRNGASGVYEQYF. The CDR3 region has the DNA TGTGCCAGCAGAAATGGGGCTAGCGGGGTCTACGAGCAGTACTTC. This chain uses TRBV12-3 or TRBV12-4 with TRBJ2-7, with 9 bases lining up with TRBD2. Unmatched junction bases numbered 9, after V lost 6 bases and J lost 3 bases. This CDR3 is built from 15 residues.

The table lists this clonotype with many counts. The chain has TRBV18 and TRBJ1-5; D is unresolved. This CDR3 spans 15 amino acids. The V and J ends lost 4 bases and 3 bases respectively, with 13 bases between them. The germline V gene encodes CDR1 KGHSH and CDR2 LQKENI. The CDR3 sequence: CASSLDKGPNQPQHF. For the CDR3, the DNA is TGTGCCAGCTCACTAGACAAGGGTCCCAATCAGCCCCAGCATTTT.

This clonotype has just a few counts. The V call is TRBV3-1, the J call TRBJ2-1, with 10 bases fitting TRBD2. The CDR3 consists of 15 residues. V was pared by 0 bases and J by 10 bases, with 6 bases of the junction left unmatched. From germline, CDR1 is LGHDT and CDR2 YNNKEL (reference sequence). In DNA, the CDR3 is TGTGCCAGCAGCCAAGATATAAGCGGGGGGGAGGAGCAGTTCTTC. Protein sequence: CASSQDISGGEEQFF.

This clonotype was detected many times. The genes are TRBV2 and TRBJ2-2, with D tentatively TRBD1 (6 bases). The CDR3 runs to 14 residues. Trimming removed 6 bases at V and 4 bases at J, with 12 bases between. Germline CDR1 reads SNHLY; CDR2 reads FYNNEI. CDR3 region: CASRWKQGTGELFF. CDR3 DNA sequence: TGTGCCAGCAGATGGAAACAGGGCACCGGGGAGCTGTTTTTT.

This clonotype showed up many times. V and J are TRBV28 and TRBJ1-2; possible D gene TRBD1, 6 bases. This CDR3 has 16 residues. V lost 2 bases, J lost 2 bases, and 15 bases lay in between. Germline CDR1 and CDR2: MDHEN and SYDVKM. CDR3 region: CASSLPLRGGNYGYTF. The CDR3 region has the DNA TGTGCCAGCAGTTTACCCCTCCGTGGGGGCAACTATGGCTACACCTTC.

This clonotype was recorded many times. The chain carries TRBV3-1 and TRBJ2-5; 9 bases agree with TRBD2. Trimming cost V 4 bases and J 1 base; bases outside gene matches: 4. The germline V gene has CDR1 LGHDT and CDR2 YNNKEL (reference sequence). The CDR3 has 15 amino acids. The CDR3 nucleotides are TGTGCCAGCAGCCGACTAGCGGCGTTCCAAGAGACCCAGTACTTC. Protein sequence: CASSRLAAFQETQYF.

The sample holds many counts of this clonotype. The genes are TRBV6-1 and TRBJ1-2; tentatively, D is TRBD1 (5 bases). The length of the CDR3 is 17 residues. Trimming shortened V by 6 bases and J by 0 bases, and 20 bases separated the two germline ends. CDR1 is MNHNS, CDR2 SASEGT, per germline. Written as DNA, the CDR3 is TGTGCCAGCAGCCTCAAGCCAACAGGATATACTAACTATGGCTACACCTTC. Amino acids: CASSLKPTGYTNYGYTF.

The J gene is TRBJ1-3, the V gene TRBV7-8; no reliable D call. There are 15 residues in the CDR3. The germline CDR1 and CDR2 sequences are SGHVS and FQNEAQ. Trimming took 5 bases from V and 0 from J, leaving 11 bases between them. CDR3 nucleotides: TGTGCCAGCAGCGCTCAGCAGAGCTCTGGAAACACCATATATTTT. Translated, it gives CASSAQQSSGNTIYF.

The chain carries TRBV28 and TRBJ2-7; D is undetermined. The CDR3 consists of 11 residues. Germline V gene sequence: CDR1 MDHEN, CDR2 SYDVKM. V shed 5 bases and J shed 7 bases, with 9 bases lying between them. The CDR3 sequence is CASSPGREQYF. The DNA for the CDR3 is TGTGCCAGCAGTCCCGGCCGGGAGCAGTACTTC.

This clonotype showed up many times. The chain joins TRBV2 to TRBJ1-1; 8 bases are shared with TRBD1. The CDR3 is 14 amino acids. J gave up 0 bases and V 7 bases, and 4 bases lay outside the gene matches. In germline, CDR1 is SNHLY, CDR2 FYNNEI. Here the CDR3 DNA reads TGTGCCAGCACCCGACAGGGGTTGAACACTGAAGCTTTCTTT. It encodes CASTRQGLNTEAFF.

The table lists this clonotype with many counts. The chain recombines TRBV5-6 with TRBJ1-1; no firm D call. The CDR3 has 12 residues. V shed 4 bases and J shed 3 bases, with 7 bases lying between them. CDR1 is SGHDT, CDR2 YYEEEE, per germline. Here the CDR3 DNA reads TGTGCCAGCAGCGTAGTGGACACTGAAGCTTTCTTT. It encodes CASSVVDTEAFF. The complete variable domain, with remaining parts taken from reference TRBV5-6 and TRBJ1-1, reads DAGVTQSPTHLIKTRGQQVTLRCSPKSGHDTVSWYQQALGQGPQFIFQYYEEEERQRGNFPDRFSGHQFPNYSSELNVNALLLGDSALYLCASSVVDTEAFFGQGTRLTVV.

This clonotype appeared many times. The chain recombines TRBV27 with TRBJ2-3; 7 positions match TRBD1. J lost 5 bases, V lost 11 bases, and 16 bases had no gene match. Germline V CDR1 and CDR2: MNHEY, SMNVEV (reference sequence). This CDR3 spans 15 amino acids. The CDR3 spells CAPLRDRERLDTQYF. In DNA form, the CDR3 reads TGTGCCCCCCTGAGAGACAGGGAGCGTTTAGATACGCAGTATTTT.

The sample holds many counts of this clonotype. The CDR3 nucleotides are TGCGCCAGCACAGCGGGGGACACCGGGGAGCTGTTTTTT. It yields the protein CASTAGDTGELFF. The chain couples TRBV5-1 to TRBJ2-2; TRBD2 matches 8 bases. CDR1 and CDR2 from the germline V gene are SGHRS and YFSETQ. V was clipped by 6 bases and J by 3 bases; unmatched bases: 1. The CDR3 extends over 13 amino acids.

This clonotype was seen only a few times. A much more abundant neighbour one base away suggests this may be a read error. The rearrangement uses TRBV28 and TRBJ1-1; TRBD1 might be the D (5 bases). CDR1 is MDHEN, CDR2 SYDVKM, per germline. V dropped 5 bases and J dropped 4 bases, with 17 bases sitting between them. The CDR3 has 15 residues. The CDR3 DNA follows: TGTGCCAGCAGTACCCGGACAAGGGGTATCACTGAAGCTTTCTTT. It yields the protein CASSTRTRGITEAFF.

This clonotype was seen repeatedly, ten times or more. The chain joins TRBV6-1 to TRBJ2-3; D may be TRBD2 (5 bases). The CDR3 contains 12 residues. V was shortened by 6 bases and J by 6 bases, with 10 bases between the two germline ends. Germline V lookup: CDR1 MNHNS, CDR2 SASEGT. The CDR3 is CASRGDWDTQYF. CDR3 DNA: TGTGCCAGCAGGGGAGACTGGGATACGCAGTATTTT.

The CDR3 sequence is CASSQDRIGGGPNEQFF. The CDR3 nucleotides read TGCGCCAGCAGCCAAGATCGAATAGGGGGGGGACCCAATGAGCAGTTCTTC. The chain links TRBV4-1 to TRBJ2-1; D perhaps matches TRBD2 (7 bases). The CDR3 loop spans 17 amino acids. The germline V gene has CDR1 MGHRA and CDR2 YSYEKL. Trimming left V 0 bases short and J 6 bases short, with 18 bases between.

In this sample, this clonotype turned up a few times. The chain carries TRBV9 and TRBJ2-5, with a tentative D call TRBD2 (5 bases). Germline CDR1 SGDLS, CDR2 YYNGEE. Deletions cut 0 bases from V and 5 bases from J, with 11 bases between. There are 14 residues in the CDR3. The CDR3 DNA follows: TGTGCCAGCAGCGTAGGGGTAGCGTTGGAGACCCAGTACTTC. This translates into CASSVGVALETQYF.

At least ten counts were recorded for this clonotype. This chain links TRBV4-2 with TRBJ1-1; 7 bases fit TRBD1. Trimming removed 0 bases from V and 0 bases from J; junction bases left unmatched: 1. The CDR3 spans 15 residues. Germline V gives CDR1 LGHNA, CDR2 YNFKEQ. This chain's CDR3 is CASSQEDRMNTEAFF. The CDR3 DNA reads TGTGCCAGCAGCCAAGAGGACAGGATGAACACTGAAGCTTTCTTT.

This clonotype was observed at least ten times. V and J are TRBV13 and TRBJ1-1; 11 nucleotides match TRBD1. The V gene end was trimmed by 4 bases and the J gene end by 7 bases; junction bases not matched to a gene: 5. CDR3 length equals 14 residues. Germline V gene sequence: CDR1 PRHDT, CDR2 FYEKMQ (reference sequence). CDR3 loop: CASSWDRGKGEAFF. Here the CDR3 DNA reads TGTGCCAGCAGCTGGGACAGGGGGAAAGGTGAAGCTTTCTTT.

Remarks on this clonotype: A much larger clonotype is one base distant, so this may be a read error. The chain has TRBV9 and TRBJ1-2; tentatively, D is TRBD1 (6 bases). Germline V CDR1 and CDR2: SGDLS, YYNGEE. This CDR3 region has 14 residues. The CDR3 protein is CASGVGGGTYGYTF. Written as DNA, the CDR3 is TGTGCCAGCGGCGTAGGAGGGGGGACCTATGGCTACACCTTC.